What follows are 10 T cell receptor beta chains derived from one specimen sequenced in a study of blood T cell repertoires in COVID-19. Sequenced by immunoSEQ multiplex PCR; TCRdb stores in-frame clones only, minus some. The table includes 300,000 to 400,000 clones, roughly 88% detected once. The sequencing input was PBMCs or T cells enriched from blood (not recorded which). Receptors originate from a woman in her thirties with acute COVID-19.

In its sample, this clone was seen a few times. The chain is built from TRBV10-3 and TRBJ2-1, with a possible D match to TRBD2 (5 bases). Trimming left V 4 bases short and J 9 bases short, with 13 bases between. The CDR3 is 13 residues long. CDR1 is ENHRY and CDR2 is SYGVKD in the germline V gene. Here the CDR3 reads CAISGSSITEQFF. CDR3 sequence (DNA): TGTGCCATCAGTGGGTCTAGCATTACTGAGCAGTTCTTC.

The J gene is TRBJ1-1, the V gene TRBV12-3 or TRBV12-4, with D possibly TRBD1 on 5 matching bases. This CDR3 contains 13 residues. Deletions cut 2 bases from V and 6 bases from J, with 10 bases between. The CDR3 bases are TGTGCCAGCAGTTTAAATCCAGGGTCTGAAGCTTTCTTT. This encodes CASSLNPGSEAFF.

The J gene is TRBJ1-1, the V gene TRBV2; D is perhaps TRBD1 (6 bases). V was clipped by 1 base and J by 0 bases, with 15 bases between them. This CDR3 contains 17 residues. Germline CDR1 and CDR2: SNHLY and FYNNEI. CDR3 sequence (DNA): TGTGCCAGCAGTGAAGTCGGGCAGGGGTTTGTGAACACTGAAGCTTTCTTT. Residues: CASSEVGQGFVNTEAFF. Full variable domain (outside the CDR3, taken from reference TRBV2 and TRBJ1-1): EPEVTQTPSHQVTQMGQEVILRCVPISNHLYFYWYRQILGQKVEFLVSFYNNEISEKSEIFDDQFSVERPDGSNFTLKIRSTKLEDSAMYFCASSEVGQGFVNTEAFFGQGTRLTVV.

This chain links TRBV10-1 with TRBJ2-5; 7 bases are a match to TRBD1. The CDR3 runs 16 residues. CDR1 is WNHNN and CDR2 is SYGVQD in the germline V gene (reference sequence). The V and J ends lost 6 bases and 3 bases, in that order; junction bases with no gene match: 13. CDR3 DNA sequence: TGCGCCAGCAGCTCAGGGACAGAAGATGTTGAAGAGACCCAGTACTTC. Its protein product is CASSSGTEDVEETQYF.

The chain's CDR3 is CSVGMYFGTENQPQHF. The CDR3 DNA sequence: TGCAGCGTTGGTATGTATTTTGGGACAGAAAATCAGCCCCAGCATTTT. The chain combines TRBV29-1 with TRBJ1-5, with 7 bases matching TRBD1. The CDR3 has 16 residues. J was trimmed by 4 bases and V by 4 bases; bases with no gene match: 13. Germline CDR1 is SQVTM and CDR2 is ANQGSEA. Full variable domain (outside the CDR3, taken from reference TRBV29-1 and TRBJ1-5): SAVISQKPSRDICQRGTSLTIQCQVDSQVTMMFWYRQQPGQSLTLIATANQGSEATYESGFVIDKFPISRPNLTFSTLTVSNMSPEDSSIYLCSVGMYFGTENQPQHFGDGTRLSIL.

The chain combines TRBV29-1 with TRBJ2-5, with 8 bases matching TRBD2. CDR1 and CDR2 from the germline V gene are SQVTM and ANQGSEA. The CDR3 totals 12 residues. Trimming cost V 7 bases and J 1 base; bases outside gene matches: 2. Here the CDR3 reads CSATSGQETQYF. In DNA, the CDR3 is TGCAGCGCTACTAGCGGCCAAGAGACCCAGTACTTC.

The chain carries TRBV5-4 and TRBJ2-3; TRBD2 matches at 15 bases. Unmatched junction bases numbered 4, after V lost 4 bases and J lost 1 base. Per germline, CDR1 SGHNT and CDR2 YYREEE (reference sequence). This CDR3 is built from 17 residues. CDR3: CASSPGLAGGRTDTQYF. CDR3 bases: TGTGCCAGCAGCCCGGGACTAGCGGGGGGCCGCACAGATACGCAGTATTTT.

The chain employs TRBV7-9 and TRBJ2-7; the D gene is possibly TRBD2 (6 bases). Germline CDR1 reads SEHNR; CDR2 reads FQNEAQ (reference sequence). The CDR3 is 14 amino acids. V gave up 0 bases and J gave up 5 bases, with 11 bases separating them. CDR3 bases: TGTGCCAGCAGCTTAGCGGGGGGATTCAACGAGCAGTACTTC. This translates into CASSLAGGFNEQYF.

The V and J genes are TRBV5-1 and TRBJ1-1; 7 bases align to TRBD1. J gave up 0 bases and V 2 bases, and 4 bases lay outside the gene matches. The CDR3 is 15 residues long. The germline CDR1 and CDR2 sequences are SGHRS and YFSETQ. CDR3 sequence reads: CASSLPGTVNTEAFF. The CDR3 nucleotides are TGCGCCAGCAGCTTACCCGGGACAGTGAACACTGAAGCTTTCTTT.

The rearrangement links TRBV18 to TRBJ1-2; D remains unclear. The CDR3 has 13 amino acids. Germline CDR1 reads KGHSH; CDR2 reads LQKENI. Trimming removed 4 bases from V and 0 bases from J, with 6 bases in between. The CDR3 sequence is CASSRQTNYGYTF. In DNA form, the CDR3 reads TGTGCCAGCTCACGTCAGACTAACTATGGCTACACCTTC.